This TCR beta chain was obtained from a study of regulatory T cells in long-lasting Graves disease. As to time point: newly diagnosed GD, antithyroid drugs for less than 3 months. The TCR library was made from RNA that had been extracted from PBMCs in TRIzol. Findings and limits, study-wide: Samples came from peripheral blood alone, without thyroid tissue.

This clonotype occurred many times. As yet, its antigen is unknown. Library construction for TCR beta used iRepertoire HTBI primers and Arm-PCR of CDR3 regions. TCRdb reprocessed the multiplex PCR reads via MiXCR and lists one record per CDR3 protein. Of roughly 610,000 distinct CDR3 sequences in the sample, approximately 15% were seen once. In addition, the sample was reused for a study of T cells in Graves' hyperthyroidism and ophthalmopathy. As that report states: Most expanded thyroid clonotypes above 0.001 recurred in blood.

The sequencing used peripheral blood mononuclear cells (PBMCs), collected at new diagnosis, from a patient treated with antithyroid drugs. The sequence derives from a woman in her 30s with Graves disease.

The CDR3 sequence: CAIRDGGHRERYGYTF. The CDR3 bases are TGTGCCATCAGGGACGGCGGTCACAGGGAGAGATATGGCTACACCTTC. V and J are TRBV10-3 and TRBJ1-2; tentatively, D is TRBD1 (6 bases). Trimming shortened V by 6 bases and J by 5 bases, and 22 bases separated the two germline ends. The V gene's germline CDR1 is ENHRY and CDR2 SYGVKD. The CDR3 has 16 amino acids.